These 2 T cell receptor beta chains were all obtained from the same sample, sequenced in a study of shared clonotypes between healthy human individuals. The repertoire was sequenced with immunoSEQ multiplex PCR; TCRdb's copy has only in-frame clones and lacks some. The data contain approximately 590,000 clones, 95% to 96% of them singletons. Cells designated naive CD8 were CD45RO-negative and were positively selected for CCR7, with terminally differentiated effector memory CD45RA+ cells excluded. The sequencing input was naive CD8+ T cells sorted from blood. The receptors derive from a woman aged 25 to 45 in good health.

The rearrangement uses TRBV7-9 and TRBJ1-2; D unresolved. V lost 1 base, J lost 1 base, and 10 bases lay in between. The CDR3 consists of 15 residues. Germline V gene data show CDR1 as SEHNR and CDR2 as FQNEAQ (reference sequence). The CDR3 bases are TGTGCCAGCAGCTTAGACAGTGGATTTAACTATGGCTACACCTTC. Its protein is CASSLDSGFNYGYTF.

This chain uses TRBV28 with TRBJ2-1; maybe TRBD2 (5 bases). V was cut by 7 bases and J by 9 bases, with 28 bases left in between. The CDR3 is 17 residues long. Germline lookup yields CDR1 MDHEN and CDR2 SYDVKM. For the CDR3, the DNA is TGTGCCAGCACCGAAAACCCCCCCGGGGTGGAAGGATTTGAGCAGTTCTTC. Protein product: CASTENPPGVEGFEQFF.